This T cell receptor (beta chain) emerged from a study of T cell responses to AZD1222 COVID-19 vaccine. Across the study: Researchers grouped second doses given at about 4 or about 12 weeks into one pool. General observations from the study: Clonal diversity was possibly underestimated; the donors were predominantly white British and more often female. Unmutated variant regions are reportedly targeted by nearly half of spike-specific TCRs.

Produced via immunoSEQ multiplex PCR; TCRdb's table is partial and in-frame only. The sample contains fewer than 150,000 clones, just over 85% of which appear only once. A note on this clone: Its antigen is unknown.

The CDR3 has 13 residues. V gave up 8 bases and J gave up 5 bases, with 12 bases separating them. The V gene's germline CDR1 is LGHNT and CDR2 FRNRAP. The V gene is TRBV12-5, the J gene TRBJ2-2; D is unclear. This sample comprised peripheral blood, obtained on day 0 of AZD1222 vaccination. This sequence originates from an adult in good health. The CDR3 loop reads CASCKSGTGELFF. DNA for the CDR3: TGTGCTAGTTGTAAGAGTGGGACCGGGGAGCTGTTTTTT.